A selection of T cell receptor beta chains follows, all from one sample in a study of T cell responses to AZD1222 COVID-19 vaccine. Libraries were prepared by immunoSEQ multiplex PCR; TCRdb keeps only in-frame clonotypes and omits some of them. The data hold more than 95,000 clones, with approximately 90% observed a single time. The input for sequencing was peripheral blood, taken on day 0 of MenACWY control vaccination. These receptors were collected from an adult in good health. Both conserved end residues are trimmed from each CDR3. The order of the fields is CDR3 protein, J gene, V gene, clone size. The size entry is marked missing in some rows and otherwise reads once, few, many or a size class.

ASTLEGLAGYEQY | TRBJ2-7 | TRBV5-4 | .
ASSQDLAGENDEQY | TRBJ2-7 | TRBV3-1/TRBV3-2 | .
ASSTDRAYEQY | TRBJ2-7 | TRBV5-1 | .
ASSLETGQGNTIY | TRBJ1-3 | TRBV5-1 | once
ASSLGQSGNTIY | TRBJ1-3 | TRBV5-6 | .
ASSLTDNSEQF | TRBJ2-1 | TRBV6-2/TRBV6-3 | .
ASSYFGTGDSPLH | TRBJ1-6 | TRBV6-5 | .
ASGLGGSNYGYT | TRBJ1-2 | TRBV6-5 | few
ASSLVSGAKNIQY | TRBJ2-4 | TRBV5-6 | .
ATSRESGGTGELF | TRBJ2-2 | TRBV15 | .
AISEPGQAHEQY | TRBJ2-7 | TRBV10-3 | .
ASSPRDREEKLF | TRBJ1-4 | TRBV5-1 | .
ASSQDIGSNQPQH | TRBJ1-5 | TRBV3-1/TRBV3-2 | .
ASGLDNEQF | TRBJ2-1 | TRBV12-5 | once
ATSYSGQRNQETQY | TRBJ2-5 | TRBV15 | .
SASRQGPMNTEAF | TRBJ1-1 | TRBV20-1 | .
ASSLAGGGQY | TRBJ2-5 | TRBV12-3/TRBV12-4 | few
ASSVGHLATYEQY | TRBJ2-7 | TRBV9 | .
ASSLFFSGTGDGNTIY | TRBJ1-3 | TRBV7-9 | once
ASSLETSGYNEQF | TRBJ2-1 | TRBV5-1 | .
ASSYSGTGLIGELF | TRBJ2-2 | TRBV6-5 | .
ASSVAPAGGGTDTQY | TRBJ2-3 | TRBV9 | .
ASSPSSRNSNQPQH | TRBJ1-5 | TRBV18 | .
ASSEDRGVEEQY | TRBJ2-7 | TRBV2 | once
ASSLWGRTGELF | TRBJ2-2 | TRBV5-6 | .
ASSPAGSSYNEQF | TRBJ2-1 | TRBV19 | .
ATSSTLLSSYNEQF | TRBJ2-1 | TRBV24-1 | .
ASSQRGTSGSLYEQY | TRBJ2-7 | TRBV4-2 | .
ASSRDRETVSPLH | TRBJ1-6 | TRBV2 | .
ASSGILAEQETQY | TRBJ2-5 | TRBV19 | .
ASEDRMNTEAF | TRBJ1-1 | TRBV7-8 | .
ASSPPAVLITQNEQF | TRBJ2-1 | TRBV6-4 | once
ASSSDEREFGELF | TRBJ2-2 | TRBV11-3 | .
ASSLFGGGSYEQY | TRBJ2-7 | TRBV11-2 | .
ASSYSLQVGEKLF | TRBJ1-4 | TRBV6-5 | .
ASRLAGPSDEQY | TRBJ2-7 | TRBV5-4 | .
ASSQDWGGSETQY | TRBJ2-5 | TRBV3-1/TRBV3-2 | .
ASSPTGAGGAEAF | TRBJ1-1 | TRBV7-2 | .
AIRSRGYEQY | TRBJ2-7 | TRBV10-3 | .
ASSSSSDWVYQETQY | TRBJ2-5 | TRBV11-2 | .
ASTSGQGAGETQY | TRBJ2-5 | TRBV11-3 | .
ASSLRGSVYGNTIY | TRBJ1-3 | TRBV5-1 | .
ASKGTSGTLGQF | TRBJ2-1 | TRBV7-9 | once